The rows below give T cell receptor beta chains drawn from one sample of a study of T cells after yellow fever vaccination. TCRdb re-analysed the 5' RACE reads in MiXCR, keeping a single row per CDR3 protein. The table lists approximately 510,000 distinct CDR3 sequences, 21% of them singletons. The sample consisted of PBMCs, taken about 21 days after the first yellow fever vaccination. These receptors all stem from a man younger than 35 who received the YFV17D yellow fever vaccine. Both conserved end residues are part of each CDR3. A D gene is named only where the DNA matches it firmly. Not every row has a clone size; where given, it reads once, few, many or a size class.

d_gene,abundance,v_gene,j_gene,CDR3nt,CDR3aa
.,.,TRBV5-1,TRBJ2-1,TGCGCCAGCAGCGGGGGGGGGCTGTCGAATGAGCAGTTCTTC,CASSGGGLSNEQFF
.,few,TRBV20-1,TRBJ2-3,TGCAGTGCTAGCCACTCGCCTAGCTCTGATACGCAGTATTTT,CSASHSPSSDTQYF
.,.,TRBV20-1,TRBJ2-3,TGCAGTGCTAGGGAGGGGGCTAGCACAGATACGCAGTATTTT,CSAREGASTDTQYF
.,.,TRBV7-9,TRBJ2-3,TGTGCCAGCAGCCCCGGGAAGGGACTAGATACGCAGTATTTT,CASSPGKGLDTQYF
TRBD1,few,TRBV5-4,TRBJ1-1,TGTGCCAGCAGCCGAACGACAGGGTACGACACTGAAGCTTTCTTT,CASSRTTGYDTEAFF
TRBD1,.,TRBV6-1,TRBJ2-3,TGTGCCAGCAGTACCAGGGGGTATTTAACAGATACGCAGTATTTT,CASSTRGYLTDTQYF
.,.,TRBV6-1,TRBJ1-5,TGTGCCAGCACCGAGCCAGGGCTAGGCCAGCCCCAGCATTTT,CASTEPGLGQPQHF
.,.,TRBV12-3/TRBV12-4,TRBJ2-6,TGTGCCAGCAGTTCCGCTAGCCAACGAAACTCTGGGGCCAACGTCCTGACTTTC,CASSSASQRNSGANVLTF
.,.,TRBV11-1,TRBJ2-5,TGTGCCAGCAGCTTAGGACGGGGCTTAGCGGAGACTCAAGAGACCCAGTACTTC,CASSLGRGLAETQETQYF
.,.,TRBV20-1,TRBJ1-5,TGCAGTGCTAGAGATCTCGGGGGACCCTATAGCAATCAGCCCCAGCATTTT,CSARDLGGPYSNQPQHF
TRBD1,.,TRBV5-1,TRBJ2-5,TGCGCCAGCAGCGACAGGGGATACGAGGAGACCCAGTACTTC,CASSDRGYEETQYF
TRBD1,.,TRBV27,TRBJ1-5,TGTGCCAGCAGTTTCCAGGGGGCCAATCAGCCCCAGCATTTT,CASSFQGANQPQHF
.,.,TRBV5-1,TRBJ2-3,TGCGCCAGCAGCTTGGCCTCAGGAAACACAGATACGCAGTATTTT,CASSLASGNTDTQYF
.,few,TRBV18,TRBJ1-6,TGTGCCAGCTCACGGGAGGTTGGGGGCTCCTATAATTCACCCCTCCACTTT,CASSREVGGSYNSPLHF
.,few,TRBV9,TRBJ2-3,TGTGCCAGCAGCGTAGGTACTACCCTCACAGATACGCAGTATTTT,CASSVGTTLTDTQYF
TRBD1,few,TRBV11-2,TRBJ2-3,TGTGCCAGCAGCCAAGGACAGGTTGGGAATACGCAGTATTTT,CASSQGQVGNTQYF
TRBD1,.,TRBV20-1,TRBJ2-1,TGCAGTGCGCAAGGGACAGGGAGGATCGATGAGCAGTTCTTC,CSAQGTGRIDEQFF
.,few,TRBV12-3/TRBV12-4,TRBJ2-6,TGTGCCAGCAGAGGATCTAGTGGGGCCAACGTCCTGACTTTC,CASRGSSGANVLTF
.,.,TRBV29-1,TRBJ1-1,TGCAGCGTTGAAGATAACCGACCGGACACTGAAGCTTTCTTT,CSVEDNRPDTEAFF
.,.,TRBV11-2,TRBJ2-2,TGTGCCAGCAGCCCATCCCCCGGGACGAGACTCACCGGGGAGCTGTTTTTT,CASSPSPGTRLTGELFF
.,.,TRBV20-1,TRBJ1-5,TGCAGTGCTACCGAGGGTGCGGCCCAGCATTTT,CSATEGAAQHF
TRBD1,few,TRBV7-2,TRBJ1-1,TGTGCCAGCACAAGGGGTCCAGGGGGCGACACTGAAGCTTTCTTT,CASTRGPGGDTEAFF
.,few,TRBV6-5,TRBJ1-2,TGTGCCAGCAGTTACTCTTACAGACACTATGGCTACACCTTC,CASSYSYRHYGYTF
TRBD1,.,TRBV10-3,TRBJ1-4,TGTGCCATCAGACCGACAGGGGGAGAGAATGAAAAACTGTTTTTT,CAIRPTGGENEKLFF
.,.,TRBV2,TRBJ1-2,TGTGCCAGCAACCCAACGGACTACGGGGATGGCTACACCTTC,CASNPTDYGDGYTF
.,.,TRBV3-1,TRBJ2-1,TGTGCCAGCAGCCGGGACACCTTGTACAATGAGCAGTTCTTC,CASSRDTLYNEQFF
.,many,TRBV7-3,TRBJ2-3,TGTGCCAGCAGCCCGGGTCCGTCAGATACGCAGTATTTT,CASSPGPSDTQYF
TRBD1,.,TRBV12-3/TRBV12-4,TRBJ1-1,TGTGCCAGCACACTCGGACAGGGGACTGAAGCTTTCTTT,CASTLGQGTEAFF
.,few,TRBV29-1,TRBJ2-1,TGCAGCCAAGGGGGGCACTTATACAATGAGCAGTTCTTC,CSQGGHLYNEQFF
.,few,TRBV18,TRBJ1-1,TGTGCCAGCTCACCACCCGGGTCTGTGGGCAGGGGCACTGAAGCTTTCTTT,CASSPPGSVGRGTEAFF
TRBD2,.,TRBV12-3/TRBV12-4,TRBJ2-2,TGTGCCAGCAGTTTAGGTAGCGGGGGGGCCGGGGAGCTGTTTTTT,CASSLGSGGAGELFF
TRBD2,few,TRBV20-1,TRBJ2-3,TGCAGTGCCGTTCCGGGACTAGCGGGGGATACGCAGTATTTT,CSAVPGLAGDTQYF
TRBD1,.,TRBV6-1,TRBJ1-2,TGTGCCAGCAGTCTTTTACCGGGACAGGGAGGCTACACCTTC,CASSLLPGQGGYTF
.,.,TRBV11-2,TRBJ2-5,TGTGCCAGCAGCCCCCGGACAGTGACAGAGACCCAGTACTTC,CASSPRTVTETQYF
TRBD2,few,TRBV4-3,TRBJ2-1,TGCGCCAGCAGCCAAGGAATGAACGGGGGGGCTCTCAGGCAGTTCTTC,CASSQGMNGGALRQFF
.,few,TRBV12-3/TRBV12-4,TRBJ1-5,TGTGCCAGCAGTTGGGAGACAGGTCAGCCCCAGCATTTT,CASSWETGQPQHF
.,few,TRBV3-1,TRBJ2-5,TGTGCCAGCAGCCCGGGTTGGGGGAGGGAGACCCAGTACTTC,CASSPGWGRETQYF
TRBD1,.,TRBV5-6,TRBJ2-1,TGTGCCAGCAGGGGACAGGGAATTGGGCAGTTCTTC,CASRGQGIGQFF
.,.,TRBV7-9,TRBJ2-1,TGTGCCAGCAGCACCACCGGCGGGACGGGCTACAATGAGCAGTTCTTC,CASSTTGGTGYNEQFF
.,many,TRBV3-1,TRBJ2-3,TGTGCCAGCAGCCAAGGGGGACTCGTCAGGGCCCCAGATACGCAGTATTTT,CASSQGGLVRAPDTQYF
.,.,TRBV20-1,TRBJ2-7,TGCAGTGCTAGTGTGTCCTCCTACGAGCAGTACTTC,CSASVSSYEQYF
.,.,TRBV30,TRBJ1-1,TGTGCCTGGGGACAGCCGAACACTGAAGCTTTCTTT,CAWGQPNTEAFF
TRBD2,.,TRBV4-2,TRBJ2-1,TGTGCCAGCAGCCAAGTAGCGGGGGGGCGTAATGAGCAGTTCTTC,CASSQVAGGRNEQFF
.,few,TRBV4-2,TRBJ2-1,TGTGCCAGCAGCCAAGACACTAGCTACGAGCAGTTCTTC,CASSQDTSYEQFF